This T cell receptor beta chain was sequenced during a study of blood T cells in healthy people across ages. Regarding the study as a whole: Per million T cells, TCR beta diversity dropped about linearly as age rose.

This CDR3 region has 17 residues. Germline CDR1 and CDR2: SGHRS and YFSETQ. Deletions cut 1 base from V and 0 bases from J, with 16 bases between. Every donor contributed about 10 milliliters of peripheral blood by blood draw. The study isolated at least 6.5 million PBMCs from each sample. Regarding this clonotype: Its antigen is still unknown.

Primed by a sample-barcoded 5' primer and a J-beta primer mix, a second PCR proceeded for 7 to 11 cycles. Tagging of each cDNA molecule was performed by a template-switch adaptor with 12 random nucleotides. TCRdb re-analysed the 5' RACE reads in MiXCR, keeping a single row per CDR3 protein. The sample records about a million distinct CDR3 sequences, more than 30% being singletons. Sequenced: blood. The sequence was collected from a man aged 18 to 29 in good health. The chain combines TRBV5-1 with TRBJ1-2; D is perhaps TRBD1 (6 bases). In DNA form, the CDR3 reads TGCGCCAGCAGCTTGAGGGACACTGGAACCCCTAACTATGGCTACACCTTC. It is translated as CASSLRDTGTPNYGYTF.